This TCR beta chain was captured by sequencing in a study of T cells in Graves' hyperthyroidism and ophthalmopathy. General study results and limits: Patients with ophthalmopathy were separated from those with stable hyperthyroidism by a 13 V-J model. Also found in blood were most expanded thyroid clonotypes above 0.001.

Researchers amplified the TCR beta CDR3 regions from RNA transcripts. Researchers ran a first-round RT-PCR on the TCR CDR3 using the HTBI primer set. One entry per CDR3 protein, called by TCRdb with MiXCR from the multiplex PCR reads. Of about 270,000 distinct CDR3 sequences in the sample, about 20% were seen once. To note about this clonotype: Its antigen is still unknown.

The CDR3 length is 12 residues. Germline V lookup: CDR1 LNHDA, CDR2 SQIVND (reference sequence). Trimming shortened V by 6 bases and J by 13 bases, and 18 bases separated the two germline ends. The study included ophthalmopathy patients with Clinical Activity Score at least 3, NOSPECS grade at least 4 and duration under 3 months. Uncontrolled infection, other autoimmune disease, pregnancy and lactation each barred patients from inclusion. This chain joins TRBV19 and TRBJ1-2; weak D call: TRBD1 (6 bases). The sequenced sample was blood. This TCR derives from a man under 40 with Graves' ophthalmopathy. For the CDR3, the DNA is TGTGCCAGTAGCCCTGGTGGACAGAGGGGCACCTTC. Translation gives CASSPGGQRGTF.